The clone carrying this TCR beta chain was seen ten or more times. The CDR3 totals 14 residues. Losses at the gene ends were 4 bases for V and 6 bases for J; bases not matched to a gene: 3. This sample is drawn from a study of neurological immune-mediated disorders. The cDNA was synthesized by means of template-switch 5'RACE, which was carried out with 10-nucleotide random UMIs. TCRdb reanalysed the 5' RACE reads using MiXCR and keeps one entry per CDR3 protein. Of around 60,000 distinct CDR3 sequences detected, 3% to 4% appear once; the ten largest clones hold about 7.1%. Sequences were obtained from PBMCs. This receptor was taken from a woman aged 60-75 years with multiple sclerosis. The J gene is TRBJ2-3, the V gene TRBV12-3 or TRBV12-4, with TRBD1 identical over 11 bases. CDR3 sequence reads: CASSWGQGVDTQYF. DNA for the CDR3: TGTGCCAGCAGTTGGGGACAGGGGGTTGATACGCAGTATTTT.